The 19 T cell receptor gamma chains listed next were all sequenced from one sample in a study of γδ T cells in repeated Plasmodium falciparum infection. Bulk repertoires came from Vgamma9/Vdelta2+ or Vdelta2-negative gammadelta T cells flow-sorted from PBMC. TCRdb ran CATT on the multiplex PCR reads. This table has approximately 32,000 gamma-chain clones, over 1.1% appearing once. The specimen was gamma-delta T cells from blood. Receptors originate from a pool of human donors (malaria-infected and uninfected, not separated).

The sample holds many counts of this clone. One base separates it from a far larger clone, so it is likely a read error. The chain recombines TRGV9 with TRGJP. The CDR3 has 19 amino acids. Germline V gene data show CDR1 as GITISATS and CDR2 as ISYDGTV (reference sequence). V gave up 5 bases and J gave up 8 bases; unmatched junction bases: 18. CDR3 in amino acids: CALWGAISSSQLGKKIKVF. The CDR3 nucleotides are TGTGCCTTGTGGGGGGCCATCTCTTCCTCGCAGTTGGGCAAAAAAATCAAGGTATTT.

This clone is medium-sized (0.01 to 0.1%) within its sample. V usage is TRGV4 and J usage is TRGJ1 or TRGJ2. CDR1 and CDR2 from the germline V gene are EGSTGY and YDSYTSSV. The V and J ends lost 0 bases and 7 bases, in that order; junction bases with no gene match: 3. The CDR3 loop spans 12 amino acids. CDR3 in amino acids: CATWDGHYKKLF. The CDR3 DNA reads TGTGCCACCTGGGATGGGCACTATAAGAAACTCTTT.

This clone was counted between two and nine times. The protein recorded in TCRdb matches a much larger clone and deviates from this DNA's translation at residue 3, suggesting a read error; the protein here is obtained by translating the DNA. The chain uses TRGV9 and TRGJ1 or TRGJ2. No J segment appears in TCRdb, so it was assigned here by matching the sequence to germline. From germline, CDR1 is GITISATS and CDR2 ISYDGTV (reference sequence). The CDR3 totals 13 residues. This CDR3 is CAWWEVPKYKKLF. In nucleotides, the CDR3 is TGTGCCTGGTGGGAGGTACCGAAATATAAGAAACTCTTT.

This clone was seen at least ten times. The protein given by TCRdb reflects a much larger clone and differs at residue 3 from this DNA's translation, likely from a read error; the protein shown is the DNA's translation. The chain carries TRGV2 and TRGJ1 or TRGJ2. In germline, CDR1 is EGSNGY, CDR2 YDSYNSKV. This CDR3 is built from 13 residues. This chain's CDR3 is CAAWDGRYYKKLF. DNA for the CDR3: TGTGCCGCCTGGGACGGGCGTTATTATAAGAAACTCTTT.

This clone qualifies as medium-sized. The chain joins TRGV4 to TRGJ1 or TRGJ2. V lost 2 bases to trimming and J lost 6 bases; unmatched junction nucleotides: 10. The germline V gene encodes CDR1 EGSTGY and CDR2 YDSYTSSV. This CDR3 has 14 amino acids. CDR3 nucleotides: TGTGCCACCTGGGATGCCCCCGTAGGTTATAAGAAACTCTTT. Translated, it gives CATWDAPVGYKKLF.

Turning to this clone: TCRdb's protein, taken from a much larger clone, differs from this DNA's translation at residue 6, likely owing to a read error; the protein displayed comes from the DNA. The sample carries other DNA sequences with the same CDR3. The chain combines TRGV9 with TRGJ1 or TRGJ2. The J gene was not available in TCRdb and was assigned here by matching the DNA to germline segments. The CDR3 has 10 residues. V lost 2 bases, J lost 12 bases, and 4 bases stayed unmatched. The germline CDR1 and CDR2 sequences are GITISATS and ISYDGTV (reference sequence). This CDR3 is CALWEGRKLF. The CDR3 DNA is TGTGCCTTGTGGGAGGGGCGGAAACTCTTT.

This clone has a handful of counts. This DNA's translation differs at residue 9 from TCRdb's protein, which comes from a much larger clone; a read error is likely, and the protein shown is translated from the DNA. This chain joins TRGV9 and TRGJP. Germline matching of the DNA provided the J gene here, since TCRdb leaves it blank. Germline V CDR1 and CDR2: GITISATS, ISYDGTV (reference sequence). V trimming: 0 bases; J trimming: 7 bases; junction bases outside the gene matches: 9. CDR3 length: 18 residues. The chain's CDR3 is CALWEVLEAELGKKIKVF. In DNA form, the CDR3 reads TGTGCCTTGTGGGAGGTGCTCGAGGCCGAGTTGGGCAAAAAAATCAAGGTATTT.

This clone was seen repeatedly, ten times or more. This may be a read error, as it is one base from a much larger clone. V and J are TRGV9 and TRGJ1 or TRGJ2. Trimming removed 11 bases from V and 11 bases from J; junction bases left unmatched: 9. The CDR3 extends over 9 amino acids. CDR1 GITISATS and CDR2 ISYDGTV come from the germline V gene (reference sequence). The CDR3 DNA reads as TGTGCCTGGGAACGGGAGAAACTCTTT. It translates to CAWEREKLF.

There are a few counts of this clone. The translation of this DNA and the TCRdb protein of a much larger clone differ at residue 10, probably owing to a read error; the protein shown here is translated from the DNA. In the same sample, other DNA sequences code for this CDR3. The rearrangement uses TRGV9 and TRGJ1 or TRGJ2. TCRdb lists no J gene, so it was determined here by aligning the DNA to germline. The CDR3 sequence is 14 residues long. Germline trimming cut 0 bases from V and 9 bases from J; bases unmatched to any gene: 11. In germline, CDR1 is GITISATS, CDR2 ISYDGTV (reference sequence). The CDR3 is CALWEVQRGCKKLF. The CDR3, as DNA: TGTGCCTTGTGGGAGGTGCAAAGGGGTTGTAAGAAACTCTTT.

With respect to this clone: With a far larger clone one base away, a read error is the likely cause. Other DNA sequences in the sample encode the same CDR3. V gene assignment gives TRGV4, but the J gene was left uncalled. Germline CDR1 EGSTGY, CDR2 YDSYTSSV. The CDR3 sequence is 11 residues long. Written as DNA, the CDR3 is TGTGCCACCTGGGGAACCTTAAAGAAGCTCTTT. Its translation: CATWGTLKKLF.

A note on this clone: One base away lies a much larger clone, so this may be a sequencing read error. This chain joins TRGV2 and TRGJ1 or TRGJ2. As TCRdb names no J gene, one was assigned here on the basis of a DNA match to germline. The CDR3 spans 13 residues. The germline CDR1 and CDR2 sequences are EGSNGY and YDSYNSKV. The CDR3 DNA reads TGTGCCACCTGGGACCTTGATTATTATGAGAAACTCTTT. It is translated as CATWDLDYYEKLF.

Many counts were recorded for this clone. The V call is TRGV8, the J call TRGJ1 or TRGJ2. The J gene, not given by TCRdb, was assigned here from a germline match of the nucleotide sequence. V lost 6 bases and J lost 3; bases outside the gene matches: 11. The germline CDR1 and CDR2 sequences are VENAVY and YDSYNSRV. The CDR3 length is 14 residues. The CDR3 DNA is TGTGCCACCTGGCCTGCCCGGATTTATTATAAGAAACTCTTT. It translates to CATWPARIYYKKLF.

On this clone: This DNA's translation and the protein TCRdb lists, from a much larger clone, do not match at residue 12, likely due to a read error; the protein shown is translated from the DNA. In DNA form, the CDR3 reads TGTGCCTTGTGGGAGGCGGGCCCTCAAGAGTTGGACAAAAAAATCAAGGTATTT. The encoded protein is CALWEAGPQELDKKIKVF. This chain connects TRGV9 to TRGJP. Because TCRdb records no J gene, it was assigned here through a match of the DNA to germline. This CDR3 spans 18 amino acids. The V gene's germline CDR1 is GITISATS and CDR2 ISYDGTV (reference sequence).

This clone was detected only a few times. It is likely a read error: a sequence one base away is far more abundant. The same CDR3 also results from other DNA sequences found in this sample. The J segment was not called; the V segment is TRGV4. There are 13 residues in the CDR3. CDR1 is EGSTGY and CDR2 is YDSYTSSV in the germline V gene. The CDR3 nucleotides are TGTGCCACCTGGGTGGACGGTTATTATAAGAAGCTCTTT. Its protein product is CATWVDGYYKKLF.

There are many counts of this clone. The protein in TCRdb stems from a much larger clone and differs at residue 12 from this DNA's translation, likely a read error; here the protein is translated from the DNA. Here the V gene is TRGV9, but the J gene went uncalled. The CDR3 sequence is 14 residues long. CDR1 is GITISATS, CDR2 ISYDGTV, per germline (reference sequence). The CDR3 coding sequence is TGTGCCTTGTGGGAGGTGCACGGTTATTATAAGGAACTCTTT. As protein: CALWEVHGYYKELF.

This clone came up a few times. The TCRdb record carries a much larger clone's protein, which differs from this DNA's translation at residue 4; a read error is the likely cause, and the protein listed here is the DNA translation. The identical CDR3 is also encoded by other nucleotide sequences in the sample. CDR3 nucleotide sequence: TGTGCCACCAGGCACTTGAATTATTATAAGAAACTCTTT. Translating gives CATRHLNYYKKLF. V and J are TRGV8 and TRGJ1 or TRGJ2. TCRdb offers no J gene call, so here the DNA was matched to germline to obtain one. V was pared by 9 bases and J by 0 bases, with 8 bases of the junction left unmatched. There are 13 residues in the CDR3. Germline V gene data show CDR1 as VENAVY and CDR2 as YDSYNSRV.

Remarks on this clone: A far bigger clonotype differs at one base, so this is likely a read error. Other DNA sequences in the same sample also yield this CDR3. The chain has TRGV9 and TRGJ1 or TRGJ2. Here the J gene was assigned by germline matching of the DNA, as TCRdb has none. Germline CDR1 is GITISATS and CDR2 is ISYDGTV (reference sequence). The CDR3 runs 15 residues. V was pared by 0 bases and J by 7 bases, with 12 bases of the junction left unmatched. The CDR3 nucleotides read TGTGCCTTGTGGGAGGTGGAAGTGAACTACTATAAGAAACTCTTT. Residues: CALWEVEVNYYKKLF.

This clone was counted at least ten times. The mismatch at residue 5 between this DNA's translation and the TCRdb protein of a much larger clone likely reflects a read error; the protein shown is translated from the DNA. The rearrangement links TRGV2 to TRGJ1 or TRGJ2. Here the J gene was assigned by germline matching of the DNA, as TCRdb has none. Germline V gene sequence: CDR1 EGSNGY, CDR2 YDSYNSKV. The V segment lost 5 bases and the J segment 7 bases; nucleotides outside the gene matches: 8. This CDR3 region has 12 residues. The DNA for the CDR3 is TGTGCCACCTGGGGCTCGTGGTATAAGAAACTCTTT. This translates into CATWGSWYKKLF.

Worth noting for this clone: TCRdb records a much larger clone's protein for this DNA, with a difference at residue 10 that likely arises from a read error; the protein given is the translation of the DNA. This sequence joins TRGV9 and TRGJ1 or TRGJ2. In the absence of a J gene in TCRdb, the DNA was matched to germline to assign it here. Germline CDR1 and CDR2: GITISATS and ISYDGTV (reference sequence). This CDR3 contains 13 residues. CDR3: CALWEACYYEKLF. DNA for the CDR3: TGTGCCTTGTGGGAAGCTTGTTATTATGAGAAACTCTTT.